The clone carrying this T cell receptor beta chain has at least ten counts. Its target is unknown. V lost 6 bases to trimming and J lost 1 base, with 22 bases between them. The CDR3 contains 16 residues. From germline, CDR1 is DFQATT and CDR2 SNEGSKA (reference sequence). The authors extracted total RNA from unfractionated whole blood. This entry comes from a study of human T cells and chemical hapten exposure. In the study overall: Minor pooled library volume differences mainly drove per-sample TCR yield variation.

During construction of the library, unique molecular identifiers were attached to individual cDNA molecules for quantitative, reproducible TCR counting. In the authors' methods: Individual samples carried between roughly 23,224 and 690,600 TCRs, with some 100,000 as the median. In TCRdb, the 5' RACE reads were re-called with MiXCR into one record per CDR3 protein. The V and J calls and clone size come from TCRdb's table, not from the authors' own analysis. Of about 140,000 distinct CDR3 sequences listed, 4.1% are singletons. Study outcomes and limitations: Counts of TCRs above 1 in 1000 frequency stayed unchanged with DPC sensitization.

The chain links TRBV20-1 to TRBJ2-7; the D gene is possibly TRBD2 (5 bases). This clonotype was obtained from a female donor in good health. In DNA form, the CDR3 reads TGCAGTGCCCTCGGGTCGCGAGGGTTTCGATCCTACGAGCAGTACTTC. It specifies CSALGSRGFRSYEQYF.